Here is one TCR beta chain with its context. The cohort excluded patients with autoimmune disease history or systemic immunosuppression. Blood sampling was done at baseline, cycle 4 day 1, and cycle 7 day 1. Germline V CDR1 and CDR2: SGDLS, YYNGEE. The J segment lost 3 bases and the V segment lost 3 bases, leaving 7 bases of the junction unmatched. The CDR3 runs 15 residues. The entry originates in a study of OX40 agonist ivuxolimab in advanced cancers. Study-level information: Enrolled patients in dose escalation had cancers that were hepatocellular carcinoma, melanoma, renal cell or head and neck cancer.

This table comes from immunoSEQ multiplex PCR, and its TCRdb copy is limited to in-frame clones, with some not included. Among around 100,000 clones listed, approximately 93% were seen once. This receptor was taken from an adult with an advanced solid tumor such as melanoma, head and neck, liver or kidney cancer. The specimen comprised CD4+ or CD8+ T cells sorted from blood, sampled in a trial of the OX40 agonist ivuxolimab. The chain is built from TRBV9 and TRBJ1-2, with 8 bases that match TRBD1. CDR3 in DNA: TGTGCCAGCAGCGCCGGCGGACAGGGTGACTATGGCTACACCTTC. This encodes CASSAGGQGDYGYTF.